Shown below are 14 T cell receptor beta chains from a single sample sequenced in a study of blood T cell repertoires in COVID-19. Profiled with immunoSEQ multiplex PCR; TCRdb holds only in-frame clones, not every one. The table shows tens of thousands of clones, with over 75% occurring only once. The specimen was peripheral blood. The origin of the receptors is a man in his fifties or sixties with active COVID-19.

This clone was recorded once. The chain combines TRBV7-2 with TRBJ2-1; 7 nucleotides agree with TRBD2. Germline CDR1 reads SGHTA; CDR2 reads FQGNSA. The CDR3 extends over 14 amino acids. Losses at the gene ends were 4 bases for V and 5 bases for J; bases not matched to a gene: 5. The CDR3 DNA sequence: TGTGCCAGCAGCTACCCCGGGACTAACAATGAGCAGTTCTTC. This sequence encodes CASSYPGTNNEQFF.

J is TRBJ2-1 and V is TRBV30; TRBD2 matches 8 bases. CDR1 GTSNPN and CDR2 SVGIG come from the germline V gene (reference sequence). CDR3 length equals 19 residues. The V gene end was trimmed by 0 bases and the J gene end by 10 bases; junction bases not matched to a gene: 23. This CDR3 is CAWSVPDRMSGGPRGEQFF. CDR3 DNA sequence: TGTGCCTGGAGTGTACCTGACCGCATGAGCGGGGGTCCTCGGGGGGAGCAGTTCTTC.

The gene calls are TRBV4-3 and TRBJ2-3; weak D call: TRBD1 (5 bases). Trimming took 4 bases from V and 1 from J, leaving 15 bases between them. Germline V gene data show CDR1 as LGHNA and CDR2 as YSLEER. CDR3 length equals 16 residues. CDR3 region: CASSPQARVGTDTQYF. Written as DNA, the CDR3 is TGCGCCAGCAGCCCCCAAGCCAGGGTGGGCACAGATACGCAGTATTTT.

This sequence joins TRBV6-2 or TRBV6-3 and TRBJ2-1; D is perhaps TRBD2 (7 bases). Germline loops: CDR1 MNHEY, CDR2 SVGEGT. This CDR3 spans 17 amino acids. Trimming cost V 6 bases and J 4 bases, with 22 bases left between them. CDR3 in amino acids: CASSPLWGRGTYNEQFF. Here the CDR3 DNA reads TGTGCCAGCAGCCCCCTCTGGGGGCGGGGGACTTACAATGAGCAGTTCTTC.

The genes are TRBV2 and TRBJ2-7, with a tentative D call TRBD2 (5 bases). The CDR3 has 14 residues. V lost 4 bases and J lost 3, with 13 bases in between. CDR1 and CDR2 from the germline V gene are SNHLY and FYNNEI. CDR3 in amino acids: CASSVRLLYYEQYF. The CDR3 DNA follows: TGTGCCAGCAGTGTCAGACTACTCTACTACGAGCAGTACTTC.

The V gene is TRBV25-1, the J gene TRBJ2-5; TRBD2 matches 8 bases. CDR1 and CDR2 (germline): MGHDK, SYGVNS. This CDR3 spans 15 amino acids. With V trimmed by 3 bases and J by 5 bases, 8 bases remained unmatched. The DNA of the CDR3 is TGTGCCAGCAGTGATTCGGGGGGGCTGGAGGAGACCCAGTACTTC. It encodes CASSDSGGLEETQYF.

This clone rates as medium-sized (0.01 to 0.1%). The V and J genes are TRBV4-1 and TRBJ2-3; maybe TRBD2 (6 bases). Germline loops: CDR1 MGHRA, CDR2 YSYEKL. This CDR3 comprises 15 residues. V lost 5 bases and J 3 bases, leaving 15 bases between the germline ends. CDR3 nucleotide sequence: TGCGCCAGCAGCGACACGGGAGCTACTACAGATACGCAGTATTTT. Protein sequence: CASSDTGATTDTQYF.

The chain uses TRBV28 and TRBJ1-1, with TRBD1 matching over 9 bases. J lost 4 bases, V lost 6 bases, and 15 bases had no gene match. The germline CDR1 and CDR2 sequences are MDHEN and SYDVKM. The CDR3 sequence is 17 residues long. The CDR3 coding sequence is TGTGCCAGCAGCCTTGGCTACAGGGGGCCCTCGGGCACTGAAGCTTTCTTT. This translates into CASSLGYRGPSGTEAFF.

The J gene is TRBJ1-2, the V gene TRBV2; 7 bases line up with TRBD1. Germline CDR1 and CDR2: SNHLY and FYNNEI. The CDR3 covers 14 residues. V trimming: 5 bases; J trimming: 2 bases; junction bases outside the gene matches: 5. CDR3 region: CASSFRTGNYGYTF. The CDR3 coding sequence is TGTGCCAGCAGTTTCCGGACAGGAAACTATGGCTACACCTTC.

This clone was observed once. The chain couples TRBV2 to TRBJ1-2; D might be TRBD1 (5 bases). The CDR3 runs 14 residues. In germline, CDR1 is SNHLY, CDR2 FYNNEI. The V end lost 4 bases, the J end lost 4 bases, and 13 bases lay between the germline ends. CDR3 bases: TGTGCCAGCAGTGTGGCAGGGAAGGGCTATGGCTACACCTTC. It translates to CASSVAGKGYGYTF.

V usage is TRBV5-1 and J usage is TRBJ2-7; the D gene is possibly TRBD2 (5 bases). Germline CDR1 SGHRS, CDR2 YFSETQ. The germline V and J ends were trimmed by 1 base and 4 bases, with 9 bases remaining between them. This CDR3 is built from 13 residues. CDR3 residues: CASSLTRGYEQYF. CDR3 in DNA: TGCGCCAGCAGCTTGACACGAGGGTACGAGCAGTACTTC.

This rearrangement joins TRBV6-5 to TRBJ1-5, with TRBD1 matching 7 bases. The CDR3 runs 14 residues. J lost 6 bases, V lost 6 bases, and 8 bases had no gene match. Germline loops: CDR1 MNHEY, CDR2 SVGAGI. This CDR3 is CASRPTGDAQPQHF. CDR3 DNA: TGTGCCAGCAGGCCAACAGGGGATGCTCAGCCCCAGCATTTT.

The J gene is TRBJ2-7, the V gene TRBV7-2, with 9 bases lining up with TRBD1. The ends lost 3 bases at V and 1 base at J; junction bases unmatched: 13. The CDR3 runs 18 residues. Per germline, CDR1 SGHTA and CDR2 FQGNSA. CDR3: CASSLSRGGQGSSYEQYF. The CDR3 coding sequence is TGTGCCAGCAGCTTGTCGAGAGGGGGACAGGGCTCGTCCTACGAGCAGTACTTC.

The chain uses TRBV10-3 and TRBJ2-2, with 8 nucleotides matching TRBD2. The CDR3 is made up of 14 amino acids. With V trimmed by 11 bases and J by 3 bases, 8 bases remained unmatched. Germline-derived CDR1 and CDR2 are ENHRY and SYGVKD. CDR3: CASRGGVDTGELFF. The CDR3 region has the DNA TGTGCCTCCCGGGGGGGGGTGGACACCGGGGAGCTGTTTTTT.